This entry lists 4 T cell receptor beta chains sequenced from one sample in a study of cytomegalovirus exposure and HLA in healthy donors. PCR was performed using 60 Vbeta and 13 Jbeta primers. The data were produced by immunoSEQ multiplex PCR, yet TCRdb's version contains in-frame clones alone and is incomplete. The sample records fewer than 250,000 clones, 85% to 90% being singletons. The sequencing sample was made of PBMCs. These receptors all come from a human donor in good health.

The chain joins TRBV28 to TRBJ1-1; no reliable D call. CDR1 is MDHEN, CDR2 SYDVKM, per germline. V was cut by 4 bases and J by 4 bases, with 7 bases left in between. The CDR3 length is 12 residues. CDR3 protein: CASSSEGTEAFF. The DNA for the CDR3 is TGTGCCAGCAGTTCCGAGGGCACTGAAGCTTTCTTT.

J is TRBJ1-4 and V is TRBV28, with 7 positions matching TRBD1. V lost 4 bases, J lost 4 bases, and 3 bases stayed unmatched. CDR1 MDHEN and CDR2 SYDVKM come from the germline V gene. The CDR3 extends over 14 amino acids. The CDR3 coding sequence is TGTGCCAGCAGTTCGACAGGGCGTAATGAAAAACTGTTTTTT. Its protein product is CASSSTGRNEKLFF.

The chain carries TRBV30 and TRBJ1-2; the D gene is possibly TRBD1 (6 bases). V shed 0 bases and J shed 2 bases, with 16 bases lying between them. CDR1 and CDR2 from the germline V gene are GTSNPN and SVGIG (reference sequence). The CDR3 spans 16 residues. The CDR3 spells CAWSVSWDTYNYGYTF. The CDR3 DNA follows: TGTGCCTGGAGTGTATCGTGGGACACCTACAACTATGGCTACACCTTC.

CDR3 bases: TGTGCCAGCAGTGAAGCCCCCAGACAGGGTTGGGGCACTAATGAAAAACTGTTTTTT. Amino acids: CASSEAPRQGWGTNEKLFF. The rearrangement links TRBV6-1 to TRBJ1-4; 7 nucleotides align to TRBD1. The CDR3 is made up of 19 amino acids. CDR1 and CDR2 from the germline V gene are MNHNS and SASEGT. V shed 0 bases and J 2 bases; nucleotides not matched to a gene: 12.